The 15 T cell receptor beta chains given below trace back to one sample, sequenced in a study of technical replicates of blood from a handful of donors. The data were produced by immunoSEQ multiplex PCR, yet TCRdb's version contains in-frame clones alone and is incomplete. The sample consists of 75,000 to 90,000 clones, about 92% of them appearing once. Sequenced material: T cells isolated from PBMCs. Receptors originate from a human donor in good health.

Only one count was recorded for this clone. The rearrangement uses TRBV7-9 and TRBJ2-5; D not certain. CDR3 length: 14 residues. Trimming took 5 bases from V and 2 from J, leaving 12 bases between them. In germline, CDR1 is SEHNR, CDR2 FQNEAQ (reference sequence). This chain's CDR3 is CASSPILRQETQYF. CDR3 DNA sequence: TGTGCCAGCAGCCCTATTTTACGACAAGAGACCCAGTACTTC.

The CDR3 DNA is TGCGCCAGCAGTGTGGGCAGCTACGAGCAGTACTTC. This gives the protein CASSVGSYEQYF. V usage is TRBV10-1 and J usage is TRBJ2-7; D ambiguous. Germline values: CDR1 WNHNN, CDR2 SYGVQD (reference sequence). V was shortened by 4 bases and J by 3 bases, with 7 bases between the two germline ends. CDR3 length: 12 residues.

V is TRBV27 and J is TRBJ2-1; 12 bases align to TRBD2. Trimming removed 6 bases from V and 10 bases from J; junction bases left unmatched: 7. The CDR3 runs to 14 residues. CDR1 is MNHEY, CDR2 SMNVEV, per germline (reference sequence). The CDR3 sequence is CASRATSGSPEQFF. The CDR3 DNA sequence: TGTGCCAGCAGGGCGACTAGCGGGAGCCCCGAGCAGTTCTTC.

The gene calls are TRBV19 and TRBJ2-7, with D maybe TRBD2 (6 bases). Germline V gene sequence: CDR1 LNHDA, CDR2 SQIVND (reference sequence). The CDR3 loop spans 15 amino acids. V lost 6 bases and J lost 3, with 18 bases in between. The CDR3 DNA is TGTGCCAGTAGCGAGAGGCGGGACTTAGTCTACGAGCAGTACTTC. It yields the protein CASSERRDLVYEQYF.

The chain couples TRBV27 to TRBJ2-1; D uncertain. There are 12 residues in the CDR3. Deletions cut 7 bases from V and 3 bases from J, with 7 bases between. Germline loops: CDR1 MNHEY, CDR2 SMNVEV (reference sequence). The CDR3: CASTLGYNEQFF. The CDR3 nucleotides read TGTGCCAGCACCCTAGGCTACAATGAGCAGTTCTTC.

V is TRBV10-1 and J is TRBJ2-5; no firm D call. Between the trimmed V and J ends, which lost 3 bases and 5 bases, there was a span of 10 bases. CDR3 length equals 13 residues. CDR1 is WNHNN, CDR2 SYGVQD, per germline (reference sequence). The chain's CDR3 is CASSETGVETQYF. Written as DNA, the CDR3 is TGCGCCAGCAGTGAAACTGGTGTGGAGACCCAGTACTTC.

The chain combines TRBV7-9 with TRBJ2-3; 8 bases match TRBD2. J gave up 6 bases and V 6 bases, and 8 bases lay outside the gene matches. The CDR3 totals 14 residues. Germline-derived CDR1 and CDR2 are SEHNR and FQNEAQ (reference sequence). CDR3: CASSGGLAGDTQYF. Here the CDR3 DNA reads TGTGCCAGCAGTGGGGGGCTAGCGGGCGATACGCAGTATTTT.

The chain has TRBV11-3 and TRBJ2-2; maybe TRBD2 (7 bases). The V gene lost 5 bases and the J gene lost 2 bases, with 15 bases spanning the gap. This CDR3 region has 16 residues. Germline assignment: CDR1 SGHNT and CDR2 YENEEA. Here the CDR3 reads CASSVTGGTNTGELFF. In nucleotides, the CDR3 is TGTGCCAGCAGCGTTACCGGGGGGACAAACACCGGGGAGCTGTTTTTT. Complete variable domain (other parts from reference TRBV11-3 and TRBJ2-2): EAGVVQSPRYKIIEKKQPVAFWCNPISGHNTLYWYLQNLGQGPELLIRYENEEAVDDSQLPKDRFSAERLKGVDSTLKIQPAELGDSAVYLCASSVTGGTNTGELFFGEGSRLTVL.

This chain uses TRBV6-1 with TRBJ2-7; D gene unclear. Deletions cut 1 base from V and 5 bases from J, with 12 bases between. The CDR3 contains 14 residues. Germline V gives CDR1 MNHNS, CDR2 SASEGT. The CDR3 DNA reads as TGTGCCAGCAGTGAAGGGAGCGAGTGGGACGAGCAGTACTTC. Protein product: CASSEGSEWDEQYF.

This chain uses TRBV28 with TRBJ2-5; 7 positions match TRBD2. Per germline, CDR1 MDHEN and CDR2 SYDVKM. This CDR3 has 18 residues. V was pared by 7 bases and J by 0 bases, with 17 bases of the junction left unmatched. The CDR3 loop reads CASISGTSVETYQETQYF. Here the CDR3 DNA reads TGTGCCAGCATCAGCGGGACGTCGGTTGAGACGTACCAAGAGACCCAGTACTTC.

The chain employs TRBV30 and TRBJ2-1; D perhaps matches TRBD1 (5 bases). The CDR3 consists of 14 residues. The V gene lost 4 bases and the J gene lost 0 bases, with 10 bases spanning the gap. The germline gives CDR1 GTSNPN, CDR2 SVGIG (reference sequence). The CDR3 region is CAWTVTDSYNEQFF. DNA of the CDR3: TGTGCCTGGACCGTGACAGACTCCTACAATGAGCAGTTCTTC.

The V gene is TRBV13, the J gene TRBJ1-1; perhaps TRBD1 as D (6 bases). Germline values: CDR1 PRHDT, CDR2 FYEKMQ (reference sequence). V dropped 5 bases and J dropped 0 bases, with 10 bases sitting between them. The CDR3 loop spans 14 amino acids. This chain's CDR3 is CASSVGQLNTEAFF. In nucleotides, the CDR3 is TGTGCCAGCAGCGTTGGACAGTTGAACACTGAAGCTTTCTTT.

This chain links TRBV7-8 with TRBJ1-3; 8 bases map to TRBD1. V was clipped by 5 bases and J by 2 bases; unmatched bases: 17. CDR1 and CDR2 from the germline V gene are SGHVS and FQNEAQ. The CDR3 runs to 19 residues. The DNA of the CDR3 is TGTGCCAGCAGCCCACCAGGAAGGACAGGGAATCATCCTGGAAACACCATATATTTT. Its protein product is CASSPPGRTGNHPGNTIYF.

V and J are TRBV15 and TRBJ2-4; D is unresolved. The CDR3 is made up of 15 amino acids. Trimming left V 0 bases short and J 4 bases short, with 10 bases between. Germline-derived CDR1 and CDR2 are LNHNV and YYDKDF (reference sequence). The CDR3 DNA reads TGTGCCACCAGCAGAGATCGAGAAATTAAAAACATTCAGTACTTC. Encoded protein: CATSRDREIKNIQYF.

This clone was seen just once. V and J are TRBV27 and TRBJ1-1; tentative D call: TRBD1 (6 bases). Trimming removed 7 bases at V and 5 bases at J, with 8 bases between. There are 11 residues in the CDR3. The germline gives CDR1 MNHEY, CDR2 SMNVEV (reference sequence). The CDR3 reads CASMRGTEAFF. The CDR3, as DNA: TGTGCCAGCATGAGGGGGACTGAAGCTTTCTTT.